A selection of T cell receptor beta chains follows, all from one sample in a study of CD4 T cells in relation to SARS-CoV-2 and coronaviruses. These receptors lack a known antigen. Data came from immunoSEQ multiplex PCR; TCRdb stores just in-frame clones and leaves some out. The sample includes around 9,800 clones, about 81% of them seen just once. Sequenced input: CD4+ T cells from PBMCs, cultured in vitro. The receptors stem from a human donor in good health. CDR3s include the opening cysteine and the closing phenylalanine or tryptophan. D genes are given only for firm matches. Size is omitted from some rows. Given values are once, few, many or a class for expanded clones.

CDR3nt | CDR3aa | v_gene | abundance | j_gene | len | d_gene
TGTGCCAGCAGCTTAGGAAGCGGAGGGAACACTGAAGCTTTCTTT | CASSLGSGGNTEAFF | TRBV7-6 | . | TRBJ1-1 | 15 | .
TGTGCCAGCAGTGAAACGAATTCACCCCTCCACTTT | CASSETNSPLHF | TRBV6-1 | . | TRBJ1-6 | 12 | .
TGTGCCAACGGGGTAGCGGCCGCCGGGCAGTACTTC | CANGVAAAGQYF | TRBV2 | . | TRBJ2-7 | 12 | .
TGTGCCAGCAGCCCCGGGAGAGGGCCCCAGCATTTT | CASSPGRGPQHF | TRBV7-2 | once | TRBJ1-5 | 12 | .
TGTGCTAGTGGTTTGTCCCCCTGGGGACTAGCCACAAAGAACACCGGGGAGCTGTTTTTT | CASGLSPWGLATKNTGELFF | TRBV12-5 | few | TRBJ2-2 | 20 | TRBD2
TGTGCCATCAGTGAGCAGACAACAGGCACCTACGAGCAGTACTTC | CAISEQTTGTYEQYF | TRBV10-3 | . | TRBJ2-7 | 15 | .
TGTGCCAGCAGCTTCTTTCTGGGAAACACTGAAGCTTTCTTT | CASSFFLGNTEAFF | TRBV7-2 | . | TRBJ1-1 | 14 | .
TGTGCCAGCAGCCCCCGGGAGGGCGACTATGGCTACACCTTC | CASSPREGDYGYTF | TRBV7-8 | few | TRBJ1-2 | 14 | .
TGTGCCAGTAGTTCATACGGGGGGAACATCAATCAGCCCCAGCATTTT | CASSSYGGNINQPQHF | TRBV19 | . | TRBJ1-5 | 16 | .
TGTGCCAGCAGCACCCGGGGACAGGGAAGTGAAGAGACCCAGTACTTC | CASSTRGQGSEETQYF | TRBV9 | . | TRBJ2-5 | 16 | TRBD1
TGCGCCAGCAGCCAAGATTTCGGGGGCGGGGCAGATACGCAGTATTTT | CASSQDFGGGADTQYF | TRBV4-3 | . | TRBJ2-3 | 16 | .